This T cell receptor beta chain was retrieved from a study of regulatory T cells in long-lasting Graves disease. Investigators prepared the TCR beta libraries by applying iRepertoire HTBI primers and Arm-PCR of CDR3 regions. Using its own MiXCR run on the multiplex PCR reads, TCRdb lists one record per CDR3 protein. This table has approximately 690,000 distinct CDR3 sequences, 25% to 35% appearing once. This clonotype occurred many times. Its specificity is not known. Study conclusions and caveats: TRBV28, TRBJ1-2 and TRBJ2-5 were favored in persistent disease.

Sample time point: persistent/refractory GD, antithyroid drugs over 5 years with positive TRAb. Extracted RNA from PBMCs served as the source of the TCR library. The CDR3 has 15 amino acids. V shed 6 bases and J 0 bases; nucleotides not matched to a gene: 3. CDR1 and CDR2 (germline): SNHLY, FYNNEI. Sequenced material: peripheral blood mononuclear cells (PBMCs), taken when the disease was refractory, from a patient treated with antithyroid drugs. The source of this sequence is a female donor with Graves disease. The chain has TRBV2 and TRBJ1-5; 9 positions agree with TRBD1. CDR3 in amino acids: CASRDRGNSNQPQHF. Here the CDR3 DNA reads TGTGCCAGCAGGGACAGGGGAAATAGCAATCAGCCCCAGCATTTT.